This T cell receptor (beta chain) appears in the sequencing data of a study of control samples from healthy donors and cancer patients. The repertoire was sequenced with immunoSEQ multiplex PCR; TCRdb's copy has only in-frame clones and lacks some. The profile covers around 160,000 clones, with roughly 93% appearing a single time and under 7% taken by the ten largest. The clonotype was recovered from a man younger than 30 in good health. The sample was blood.

The CDR3 region has the DNA TGTGCCAGCAGCCATCCCGGGACAGATGGCTACACCTTC. Translation: CASSHPGTDGYTF. V usage is TRBV3-1 (or the pseudogene TRBV3-2) and J usage is TRBJ1-2, with 7 bases matching TRBD1. Trimming removed 3 bases from V and 6 bases from J; junction bases left unmatched: 4. The V gene's germline CDR1 is LGHDT and CDR2 YNNKEL (reference sequence). The CDR3 consists of 13 residues.